This T cell receptor beta chain originates from a study of blood T cell repertoires in COVID-19. Background on the study: Collection of acute and convalescent COVID-19 samples took place in the United States, Italy and Spain. T cells, B-cell-depleted T cells, or PBMCs supplied cDNA or gDNA.

Per the authors' pipeline: Amplification of reference gene primers was used by the study to estimate nucleated cell counts. Sequencing used immunoSEQ multiplex PCR; TCRdb keeps in-frame clones, though not all of them. That table gives V, J and clone size, and the DNA gave D and trimming. This sample carries over 300,000 clones, roughly 86% of them seen once, and the ten largest clones take 1.5% to 2%. Germline values: CDR1 SGHNT, CDR2 YYREEE (reference sequence). This CDR3 is built from 15 residues. The V and J ends lost 0 bases and 4 bases respectively, with 14 bases between them. What was sequenced was peripheral blood. The receptor was isolated from a woman in her fifties or sixties with acute or convalescent COVID-19. The J gene is TRBJ2-7, the V gene TRBV5-4, with a possible D match to TRBD1 (5 bases). The CDR3 loop reads CASSLDRNSAYEQYF. The CDR3 DNA sequence: TGTGCCAGCAGCTTGGACAGGAACAGCGCTTACGAGCAGTACTTC.